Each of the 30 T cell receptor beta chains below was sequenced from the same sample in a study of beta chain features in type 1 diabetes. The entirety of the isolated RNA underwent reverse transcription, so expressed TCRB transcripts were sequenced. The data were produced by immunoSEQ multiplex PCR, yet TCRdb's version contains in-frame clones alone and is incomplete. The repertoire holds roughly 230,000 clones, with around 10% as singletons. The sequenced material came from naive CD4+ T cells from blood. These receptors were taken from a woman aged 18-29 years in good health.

The CDR3 sequence is CASSSLLGQPEAFF. CDR3 DNA: TGTGCCAGCAGCTCGCTACTGGGACAGCCTGAAGCTTTCTTT. This chain connects TRBV5-8 to TRBJ1-1; 7 bases fit TRBD1. Germline V lookup: CDR1 SGHTS, CDR2 YDEGEE. Trimming at V came to 3 bases and at J to 6 bases, leaving 8 bases not matched to a gene. The CDR3 covers 14 residues. The variable domain in full, with the rest retrieved from reference TRBV5-8 and TRBJ1-1, is EAGVTQSPTHLIKTRGQQATLRCSPISGHTSVYWYQQALGLGLQFLLWYDEGEERNRGNFPPRFSGRQFPNYSSELNVNALELEDSALYLCASSSLLGQPEAFFGQGTRLTVV.

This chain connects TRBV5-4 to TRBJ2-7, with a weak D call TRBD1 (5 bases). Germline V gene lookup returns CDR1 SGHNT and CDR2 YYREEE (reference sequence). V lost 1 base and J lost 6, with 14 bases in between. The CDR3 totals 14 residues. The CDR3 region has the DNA TGTGCCAGCAGCTTGCGGCAGGGTGTGTTCGAGCAGTACTTC. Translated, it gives CASSLRQGVFEQYF.

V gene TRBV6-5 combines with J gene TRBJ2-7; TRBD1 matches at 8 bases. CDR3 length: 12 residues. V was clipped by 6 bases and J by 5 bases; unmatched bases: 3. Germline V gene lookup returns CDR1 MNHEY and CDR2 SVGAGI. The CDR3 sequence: CASRDRVNEQYF. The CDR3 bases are TGTGCCAGCAGGGACAGGGTAAACGAGCAGTACTTC.

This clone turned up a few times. The CDR3 is CASSPGQGDIQYF. CDR3 in DNA: TGTGCCAGCAGCCCTGGACAGGGAGACATTCAGTACTTC. The genes are TRBV5-4 and TRBJ2-4; 8 bases are a match to TRBD1. Germline lookup yields CDR1 SGHNT and CDR2 YYREEE (reference sequence). The CDR3 loop spans 13 amino acids. Trimming removed 4 bases from V and 8 bases from J; junction bases left unmatched: 5.

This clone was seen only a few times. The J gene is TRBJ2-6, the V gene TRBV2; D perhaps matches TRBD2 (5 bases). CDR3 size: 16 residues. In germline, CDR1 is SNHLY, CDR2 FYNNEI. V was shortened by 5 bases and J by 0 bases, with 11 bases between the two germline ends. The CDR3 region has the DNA TGTGCCAGCAGTCTGGGTGGGAGCTCTGGGGCCAACGTCCTGACTTTC. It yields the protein CASSLGGSSGANVLTF.

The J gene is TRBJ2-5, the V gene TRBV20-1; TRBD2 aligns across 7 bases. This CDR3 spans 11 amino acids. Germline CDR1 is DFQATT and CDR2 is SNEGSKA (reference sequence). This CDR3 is CSVTSAETQYF. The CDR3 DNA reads TGCAGCGTAACTAGCGCCGAGACCCAGTACTTC.

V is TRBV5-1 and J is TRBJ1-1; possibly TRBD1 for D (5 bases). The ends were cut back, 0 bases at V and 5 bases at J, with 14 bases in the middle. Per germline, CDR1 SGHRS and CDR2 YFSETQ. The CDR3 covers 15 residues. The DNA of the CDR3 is TGCGCCAGCAGCTTGGGGGACGCAGGGAGGACTGAAGCTTTCTTT. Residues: CASSLGDAGRTEAFF.

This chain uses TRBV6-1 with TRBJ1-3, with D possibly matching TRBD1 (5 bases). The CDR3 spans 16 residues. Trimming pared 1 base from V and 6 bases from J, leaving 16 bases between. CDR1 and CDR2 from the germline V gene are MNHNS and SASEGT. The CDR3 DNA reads TGTGCCAGCAGTGAAGTCCAGGGCACGACCCCAAACACCATATATTTT. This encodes CASSEVQGTTPNTIYF.

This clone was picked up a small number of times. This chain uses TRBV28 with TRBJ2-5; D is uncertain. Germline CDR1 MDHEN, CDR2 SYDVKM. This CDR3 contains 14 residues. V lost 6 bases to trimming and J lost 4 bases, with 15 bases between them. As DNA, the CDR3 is TGTGCCAGCAGCGCCTCTGGAACAGCAGAGACCCAGTACTTC. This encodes CASSASGTAETQYF.

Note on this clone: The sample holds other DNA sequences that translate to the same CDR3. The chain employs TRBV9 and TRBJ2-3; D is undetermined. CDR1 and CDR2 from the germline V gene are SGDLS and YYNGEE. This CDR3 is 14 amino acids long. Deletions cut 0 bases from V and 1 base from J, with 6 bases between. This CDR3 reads CASSVVGGTDTQYF. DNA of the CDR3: TGTGCCAGCAGCGTAGTAGGAGGCACAGATACGCAGTATTTT.

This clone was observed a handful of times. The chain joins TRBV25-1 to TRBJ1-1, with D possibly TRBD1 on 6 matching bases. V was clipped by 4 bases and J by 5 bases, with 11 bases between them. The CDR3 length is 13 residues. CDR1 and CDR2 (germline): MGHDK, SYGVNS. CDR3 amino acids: CASSGTGRTEAFF. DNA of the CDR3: TGTGCCAGCAGTGGTACAGGGCGGACTGAAGCTTTCTTT.

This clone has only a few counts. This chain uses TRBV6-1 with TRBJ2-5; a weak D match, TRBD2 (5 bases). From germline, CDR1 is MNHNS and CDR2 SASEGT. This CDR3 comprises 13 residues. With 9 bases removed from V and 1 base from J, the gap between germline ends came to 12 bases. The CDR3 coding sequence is TGTGCCAGTTGCGCGGGTGCCCAAGAGACCCAGTACTTC. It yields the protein CASCAGAQETQYF.

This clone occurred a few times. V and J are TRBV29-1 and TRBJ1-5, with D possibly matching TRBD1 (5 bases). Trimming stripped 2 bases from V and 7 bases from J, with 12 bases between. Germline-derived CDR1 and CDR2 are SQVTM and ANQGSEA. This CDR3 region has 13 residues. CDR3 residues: CSVEPGGGQPQHF. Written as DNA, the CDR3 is TGCAGCGTTGAACCCGGGGGGGGACAGCCCCAGCATTTT.

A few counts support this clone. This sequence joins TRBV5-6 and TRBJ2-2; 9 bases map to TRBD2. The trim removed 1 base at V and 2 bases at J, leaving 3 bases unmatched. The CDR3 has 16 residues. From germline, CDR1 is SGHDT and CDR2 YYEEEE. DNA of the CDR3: TGTGCCAGCAGCTTGTCCCTAGCGGGAAACACCGGGGAGCTGTTTTTT. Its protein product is CASSLSLAGNTGELFF.

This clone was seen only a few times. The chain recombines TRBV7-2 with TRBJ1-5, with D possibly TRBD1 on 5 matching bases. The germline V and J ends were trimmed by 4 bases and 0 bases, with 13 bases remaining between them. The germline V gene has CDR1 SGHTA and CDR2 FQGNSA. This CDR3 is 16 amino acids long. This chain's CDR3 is CASSSRRDFSNQPQHF. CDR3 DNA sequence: TGTGCCAGCAGCTCTCGCAGGGACTTTAGCAATCAGCCCCAGCATTTT.

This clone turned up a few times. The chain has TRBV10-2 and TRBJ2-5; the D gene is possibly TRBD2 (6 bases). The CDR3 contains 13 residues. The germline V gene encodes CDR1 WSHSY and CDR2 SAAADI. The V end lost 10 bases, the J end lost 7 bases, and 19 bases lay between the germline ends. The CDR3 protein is CATATSRGATQYF. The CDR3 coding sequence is TGCGCCACCGCTACTAGCCGCGGTGCGACCCAGTACTTC.

CDR3 sequence (DNA): TGTGCCAGTAGTATGGCCGGGACTAGCGGCACAGATACGCAGTATTTT. This translates into CASSMAGTSGTDTQYF. The chain has TRBV19 and TRBJ2-3; TRBD2 aligns across 10 bases. The CDR3 loop spans 16 amino acids. The V and J ends lost 3 bases and 1 base, in that order; junction bases with no gene match: 4. The germline gives CDR1 LNHDA, CDR2 SQIVND (reference sequence).

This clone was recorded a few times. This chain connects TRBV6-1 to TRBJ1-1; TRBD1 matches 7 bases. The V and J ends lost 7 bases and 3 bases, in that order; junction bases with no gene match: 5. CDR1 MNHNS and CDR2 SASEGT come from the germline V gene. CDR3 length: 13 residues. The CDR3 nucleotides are TGTGCCAGCAACGACAGGGAGGACACTGAAGCTTTCTTT. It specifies CASNDREDTEAFF.

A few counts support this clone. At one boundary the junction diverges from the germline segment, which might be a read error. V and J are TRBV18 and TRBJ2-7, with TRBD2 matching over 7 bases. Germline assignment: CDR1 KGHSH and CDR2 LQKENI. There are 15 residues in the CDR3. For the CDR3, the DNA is TGTCCCAGCTCAGAGGGCAGCGGGGCCTACTACGAGCAGTACTTC. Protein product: CPSSEGSGAYYEQYF.

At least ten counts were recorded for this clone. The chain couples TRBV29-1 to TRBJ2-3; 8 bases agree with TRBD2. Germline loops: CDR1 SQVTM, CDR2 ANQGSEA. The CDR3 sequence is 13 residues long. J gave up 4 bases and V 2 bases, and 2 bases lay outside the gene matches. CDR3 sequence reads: CSVEWREADTQYF. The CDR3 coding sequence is TGCAGCGTTGAATGGCGGGAGGCAGATACGCAGTATTTT.

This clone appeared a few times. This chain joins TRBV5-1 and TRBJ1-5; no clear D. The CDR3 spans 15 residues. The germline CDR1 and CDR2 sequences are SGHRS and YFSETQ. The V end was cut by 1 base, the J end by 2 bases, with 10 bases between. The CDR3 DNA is TGCGCCAGCAGCTTGTCCCGGGATGGCAATCAGCCCCAGCATTTT. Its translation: CASSLSRDGNQPQHF.

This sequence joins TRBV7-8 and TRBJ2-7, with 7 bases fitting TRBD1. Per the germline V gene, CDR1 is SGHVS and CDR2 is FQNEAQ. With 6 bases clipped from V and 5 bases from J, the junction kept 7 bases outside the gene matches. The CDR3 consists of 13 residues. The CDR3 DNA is TGTGCCAGCAGTTTCGAACAGGGGAACGAGCAGTACTTC. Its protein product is CASSFEQGNEQYF.

The CDR3 region has the DNA TGTGCCAGCAGCTTAGGGCTAGCTCAGTCCGGCGAGCAGTACTTC. Translating gives CASSLGLAQSGEQYF. This rearrangement joins TRBV7-9 to TRBJ2-7; possibly TRBD2 for D (5 bases). CDR3 size: 15 residues. The germline V gene has CDR1 SEHNR and CDR2 FQNEAQ (reference sequence). V was trimmed by 1 base and J by 6 bases, leaving 16 bases between them.

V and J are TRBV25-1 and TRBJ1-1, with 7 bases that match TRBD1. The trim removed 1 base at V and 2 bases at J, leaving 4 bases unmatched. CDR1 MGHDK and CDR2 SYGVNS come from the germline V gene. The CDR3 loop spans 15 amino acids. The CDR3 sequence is CASSESDRVNTEAFF. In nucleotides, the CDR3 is TGTGCCAGCAGTGAATCCGACAGGGTTAACACTGAAGCTTTCTTT. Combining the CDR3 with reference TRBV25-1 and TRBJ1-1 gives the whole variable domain EADIYQTPRYLVIGTGKKITLECSQTMGHDKMYWYQQDPGMELHLIHYSYGVNSTEKGDLSSESTVSRIRTEHFPLTLESARPSHTSQYLCASSESDRVNTEAFFGQGTRLTVV.

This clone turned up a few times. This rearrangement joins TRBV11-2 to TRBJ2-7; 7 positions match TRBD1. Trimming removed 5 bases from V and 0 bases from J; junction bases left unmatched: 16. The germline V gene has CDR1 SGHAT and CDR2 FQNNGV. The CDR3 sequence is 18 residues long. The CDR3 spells CASSPNYRRGLSSYEQYF. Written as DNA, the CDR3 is TGTGCCAGCAGCCCAAATTATCGTAGGGGGCTGAGCTCCTACGAGCAGTACTTC.

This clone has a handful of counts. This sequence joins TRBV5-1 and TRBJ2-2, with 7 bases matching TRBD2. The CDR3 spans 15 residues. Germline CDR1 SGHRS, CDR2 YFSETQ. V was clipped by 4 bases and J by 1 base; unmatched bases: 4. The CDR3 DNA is TGCGCCAGCAGCCCCGGGGGGATGAACACCGGGGAGCTGTTTTTT. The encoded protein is CASSPGGMNTGELFF.

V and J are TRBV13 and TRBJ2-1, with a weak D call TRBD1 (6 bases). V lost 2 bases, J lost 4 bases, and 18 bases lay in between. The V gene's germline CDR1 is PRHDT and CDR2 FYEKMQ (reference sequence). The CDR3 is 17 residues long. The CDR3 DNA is TGTGCCAGCAGCTTATGGGGGCTAGTGGGGGATTACAATGAGCAGTTCTTC. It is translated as CASSLWGLVGDYNEQFF.

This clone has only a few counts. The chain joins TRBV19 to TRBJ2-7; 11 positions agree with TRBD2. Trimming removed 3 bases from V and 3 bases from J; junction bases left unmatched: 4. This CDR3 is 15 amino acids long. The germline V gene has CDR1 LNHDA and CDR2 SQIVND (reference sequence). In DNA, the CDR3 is TGTGCCAGTAGTATCACTAGCGGGAGTATCTACGAGCAGTACTTC. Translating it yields CASSITSGSIYEQYF.

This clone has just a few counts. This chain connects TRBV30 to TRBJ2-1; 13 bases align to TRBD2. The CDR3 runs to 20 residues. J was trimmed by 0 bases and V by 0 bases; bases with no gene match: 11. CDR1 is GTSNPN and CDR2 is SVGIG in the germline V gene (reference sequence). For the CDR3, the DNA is TGTGCCTGGAGTGTCCCCCAACTAGCGGGAGGGATGAGCTCCTACAATGAGCAGTTCTTC. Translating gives CAWSVPQLAGGMSSYNEQFF.

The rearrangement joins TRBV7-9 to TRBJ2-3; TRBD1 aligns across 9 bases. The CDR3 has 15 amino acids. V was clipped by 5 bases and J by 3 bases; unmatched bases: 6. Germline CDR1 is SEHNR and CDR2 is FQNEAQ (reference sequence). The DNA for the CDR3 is TGTGCCAGCAGCCTTACAGGGGGCAGGACAGATACGCAGTATTTT. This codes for CASSLTGGRTDTQYF.